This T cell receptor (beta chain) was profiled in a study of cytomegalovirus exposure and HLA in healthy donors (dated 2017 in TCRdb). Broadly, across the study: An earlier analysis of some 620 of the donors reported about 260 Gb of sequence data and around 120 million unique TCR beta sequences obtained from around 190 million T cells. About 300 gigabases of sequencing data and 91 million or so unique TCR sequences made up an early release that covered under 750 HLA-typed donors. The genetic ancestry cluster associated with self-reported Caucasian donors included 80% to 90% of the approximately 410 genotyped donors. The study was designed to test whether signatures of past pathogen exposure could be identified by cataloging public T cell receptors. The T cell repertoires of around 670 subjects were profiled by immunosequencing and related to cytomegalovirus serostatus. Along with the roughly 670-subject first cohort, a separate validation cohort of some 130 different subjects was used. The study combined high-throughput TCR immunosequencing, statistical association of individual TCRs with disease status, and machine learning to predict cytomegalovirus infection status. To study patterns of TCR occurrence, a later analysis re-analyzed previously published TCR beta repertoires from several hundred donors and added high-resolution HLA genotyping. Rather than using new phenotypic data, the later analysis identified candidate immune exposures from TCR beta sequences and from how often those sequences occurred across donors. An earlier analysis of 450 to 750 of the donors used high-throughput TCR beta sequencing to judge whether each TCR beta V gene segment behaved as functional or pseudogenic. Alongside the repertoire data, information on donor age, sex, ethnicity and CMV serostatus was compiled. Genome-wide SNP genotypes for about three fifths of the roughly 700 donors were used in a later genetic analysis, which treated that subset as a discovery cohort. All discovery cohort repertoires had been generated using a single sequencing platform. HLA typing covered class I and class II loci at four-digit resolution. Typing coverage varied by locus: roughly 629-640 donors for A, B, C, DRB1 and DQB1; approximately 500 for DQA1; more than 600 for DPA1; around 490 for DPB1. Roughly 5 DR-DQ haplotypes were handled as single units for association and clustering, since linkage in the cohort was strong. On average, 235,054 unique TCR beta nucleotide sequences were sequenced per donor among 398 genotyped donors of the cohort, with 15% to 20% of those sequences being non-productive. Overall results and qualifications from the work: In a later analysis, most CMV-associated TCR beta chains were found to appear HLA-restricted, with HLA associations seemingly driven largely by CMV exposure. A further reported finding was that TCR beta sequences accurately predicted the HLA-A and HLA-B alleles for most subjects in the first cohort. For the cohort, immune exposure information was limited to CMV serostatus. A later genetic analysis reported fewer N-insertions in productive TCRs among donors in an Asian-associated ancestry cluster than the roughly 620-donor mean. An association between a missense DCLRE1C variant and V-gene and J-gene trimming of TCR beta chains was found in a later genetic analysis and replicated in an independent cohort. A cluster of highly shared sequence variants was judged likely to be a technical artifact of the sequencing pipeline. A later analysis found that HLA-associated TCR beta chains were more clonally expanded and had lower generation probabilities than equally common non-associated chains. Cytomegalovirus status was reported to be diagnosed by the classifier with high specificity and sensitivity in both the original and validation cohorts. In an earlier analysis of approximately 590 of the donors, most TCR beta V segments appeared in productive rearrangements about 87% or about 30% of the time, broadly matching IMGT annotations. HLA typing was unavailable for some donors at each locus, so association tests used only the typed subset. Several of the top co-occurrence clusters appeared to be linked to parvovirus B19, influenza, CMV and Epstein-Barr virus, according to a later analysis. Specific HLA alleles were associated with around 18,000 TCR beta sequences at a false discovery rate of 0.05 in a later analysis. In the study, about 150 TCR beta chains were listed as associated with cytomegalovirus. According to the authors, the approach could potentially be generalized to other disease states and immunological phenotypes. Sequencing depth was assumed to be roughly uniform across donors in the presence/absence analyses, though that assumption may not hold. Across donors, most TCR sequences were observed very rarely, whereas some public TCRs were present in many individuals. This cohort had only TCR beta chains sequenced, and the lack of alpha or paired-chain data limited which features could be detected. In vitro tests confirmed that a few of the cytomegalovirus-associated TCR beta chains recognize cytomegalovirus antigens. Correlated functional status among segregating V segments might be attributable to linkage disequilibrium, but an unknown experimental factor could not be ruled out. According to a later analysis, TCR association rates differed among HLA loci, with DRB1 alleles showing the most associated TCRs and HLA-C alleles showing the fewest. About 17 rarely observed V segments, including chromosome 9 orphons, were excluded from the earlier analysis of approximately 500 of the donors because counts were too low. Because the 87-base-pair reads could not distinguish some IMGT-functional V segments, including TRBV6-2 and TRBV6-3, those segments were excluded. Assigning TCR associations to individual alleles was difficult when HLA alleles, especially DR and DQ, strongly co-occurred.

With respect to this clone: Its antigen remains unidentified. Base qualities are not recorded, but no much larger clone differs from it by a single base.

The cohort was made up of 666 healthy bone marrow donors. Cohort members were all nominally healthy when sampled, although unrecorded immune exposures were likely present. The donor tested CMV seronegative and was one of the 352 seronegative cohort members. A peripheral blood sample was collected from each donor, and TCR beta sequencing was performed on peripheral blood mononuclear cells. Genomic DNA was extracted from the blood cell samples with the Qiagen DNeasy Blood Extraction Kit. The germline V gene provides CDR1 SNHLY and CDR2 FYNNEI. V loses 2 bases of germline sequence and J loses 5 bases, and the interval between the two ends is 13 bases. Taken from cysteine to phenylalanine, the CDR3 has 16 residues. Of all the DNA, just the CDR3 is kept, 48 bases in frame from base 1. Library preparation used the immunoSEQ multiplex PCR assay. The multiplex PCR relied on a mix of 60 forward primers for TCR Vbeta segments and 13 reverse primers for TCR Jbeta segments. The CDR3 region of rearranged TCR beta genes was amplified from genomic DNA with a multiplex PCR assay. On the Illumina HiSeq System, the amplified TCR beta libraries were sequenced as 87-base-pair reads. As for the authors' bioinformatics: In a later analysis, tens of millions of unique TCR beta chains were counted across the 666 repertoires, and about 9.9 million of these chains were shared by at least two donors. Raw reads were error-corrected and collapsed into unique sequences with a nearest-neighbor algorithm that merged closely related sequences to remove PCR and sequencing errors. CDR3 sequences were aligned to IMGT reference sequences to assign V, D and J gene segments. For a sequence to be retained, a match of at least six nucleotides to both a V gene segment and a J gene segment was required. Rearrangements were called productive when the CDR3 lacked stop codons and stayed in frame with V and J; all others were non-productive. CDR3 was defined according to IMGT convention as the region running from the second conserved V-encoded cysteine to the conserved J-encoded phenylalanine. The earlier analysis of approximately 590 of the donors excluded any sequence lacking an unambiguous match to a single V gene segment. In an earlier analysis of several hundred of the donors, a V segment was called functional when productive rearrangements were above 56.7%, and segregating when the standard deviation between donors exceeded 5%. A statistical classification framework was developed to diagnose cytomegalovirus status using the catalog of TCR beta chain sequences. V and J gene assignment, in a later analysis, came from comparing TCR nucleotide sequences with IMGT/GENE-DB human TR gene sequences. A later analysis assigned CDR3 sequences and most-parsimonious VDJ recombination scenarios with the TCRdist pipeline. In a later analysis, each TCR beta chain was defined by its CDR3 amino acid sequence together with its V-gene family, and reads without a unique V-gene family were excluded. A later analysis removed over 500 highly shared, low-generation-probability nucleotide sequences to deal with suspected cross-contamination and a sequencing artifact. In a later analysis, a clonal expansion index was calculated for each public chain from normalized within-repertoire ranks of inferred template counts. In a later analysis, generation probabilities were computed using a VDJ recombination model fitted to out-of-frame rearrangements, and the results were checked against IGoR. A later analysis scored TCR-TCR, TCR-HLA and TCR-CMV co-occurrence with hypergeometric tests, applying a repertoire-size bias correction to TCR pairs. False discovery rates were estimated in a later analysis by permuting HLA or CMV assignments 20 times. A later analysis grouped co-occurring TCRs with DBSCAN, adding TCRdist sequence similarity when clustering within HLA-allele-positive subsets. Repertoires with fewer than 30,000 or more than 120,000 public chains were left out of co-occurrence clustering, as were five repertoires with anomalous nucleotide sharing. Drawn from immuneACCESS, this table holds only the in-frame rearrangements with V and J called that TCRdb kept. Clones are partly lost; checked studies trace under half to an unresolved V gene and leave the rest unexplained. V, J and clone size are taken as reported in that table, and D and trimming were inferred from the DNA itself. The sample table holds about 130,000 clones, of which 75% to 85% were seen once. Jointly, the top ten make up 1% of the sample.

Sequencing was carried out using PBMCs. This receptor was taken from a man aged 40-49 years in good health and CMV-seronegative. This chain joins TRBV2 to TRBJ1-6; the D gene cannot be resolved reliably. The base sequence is TGTGCCAGCAGTGAAATGAGAGGGCGCAATAATTCACCCCTCCACTTT. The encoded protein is CASSEMRGRNNSPLHF.